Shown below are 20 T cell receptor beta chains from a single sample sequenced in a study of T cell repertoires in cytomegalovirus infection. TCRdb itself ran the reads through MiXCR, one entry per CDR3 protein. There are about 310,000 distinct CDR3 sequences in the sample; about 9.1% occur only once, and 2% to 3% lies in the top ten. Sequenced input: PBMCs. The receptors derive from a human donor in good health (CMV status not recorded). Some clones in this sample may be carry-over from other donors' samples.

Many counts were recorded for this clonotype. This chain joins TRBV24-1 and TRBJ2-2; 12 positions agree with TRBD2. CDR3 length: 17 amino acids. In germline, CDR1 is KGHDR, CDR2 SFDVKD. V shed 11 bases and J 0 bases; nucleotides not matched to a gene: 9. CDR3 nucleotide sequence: TGTGCCATCCAAACTAGCGGGGGGACCGCGAACACCGGGGAGCTGTTTTTT. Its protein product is CAIQTSGGTANTGELFF.

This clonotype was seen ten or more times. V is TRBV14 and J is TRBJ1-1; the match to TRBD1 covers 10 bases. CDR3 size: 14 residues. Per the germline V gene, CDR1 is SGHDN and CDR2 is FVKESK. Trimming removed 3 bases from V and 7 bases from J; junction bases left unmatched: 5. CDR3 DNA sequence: TGTGCCAGCAGCCAGACAGGGGGCCTGGTTGAAGCTTTCTTT. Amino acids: CASSQTGGLVEAFF.

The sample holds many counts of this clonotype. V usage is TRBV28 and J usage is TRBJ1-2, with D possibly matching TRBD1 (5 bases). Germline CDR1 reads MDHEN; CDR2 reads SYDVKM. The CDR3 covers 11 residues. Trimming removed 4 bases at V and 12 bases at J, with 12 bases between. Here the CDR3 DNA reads TGTGCCAGCAGTTCGCAGGGAAGGGACACCTTC. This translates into CASSSQGRDTF.

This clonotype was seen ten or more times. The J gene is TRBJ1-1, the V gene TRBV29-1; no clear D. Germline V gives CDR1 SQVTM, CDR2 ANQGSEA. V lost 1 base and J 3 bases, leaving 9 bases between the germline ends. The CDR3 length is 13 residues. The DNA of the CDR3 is TGCAGCGTTGAAGGGGGTCGGGACACTGAAGCTTTCTTT. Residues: CSVEGGRDTEAFF.

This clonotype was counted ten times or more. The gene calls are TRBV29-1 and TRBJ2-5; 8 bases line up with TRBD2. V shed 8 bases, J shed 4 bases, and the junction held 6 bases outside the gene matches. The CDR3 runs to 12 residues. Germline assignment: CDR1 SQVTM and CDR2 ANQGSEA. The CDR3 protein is CSSGLAGETQYF. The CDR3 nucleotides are TGCAGCTCCGGACTAGCCGGAGAGACCCAGTACTTC.

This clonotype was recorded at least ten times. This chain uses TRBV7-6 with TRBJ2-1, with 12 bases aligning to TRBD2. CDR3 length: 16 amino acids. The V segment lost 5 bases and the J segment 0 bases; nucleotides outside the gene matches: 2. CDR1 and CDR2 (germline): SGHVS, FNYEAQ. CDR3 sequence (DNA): TGTGCCAGCAGCGCTAGCGGGGGGGACTCCTACAATGAGCAGTTCTTC. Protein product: CASSASGGDSYNEQFF.

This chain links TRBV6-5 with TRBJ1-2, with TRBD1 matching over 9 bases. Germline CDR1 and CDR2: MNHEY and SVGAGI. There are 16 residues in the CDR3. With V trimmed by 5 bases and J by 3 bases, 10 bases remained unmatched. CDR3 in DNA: TGTGCCAGCAGTGGGGACAGGGAAAGTTTACACTATGGCTACACCTTC. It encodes CASSGDRESLHYGYTF.

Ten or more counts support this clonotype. CDR3 in amino acids: CASSYKLGSYNEQFF. The CDR3 nucleotides read TGTGCCAGCAGCTATAAGCTCGGCTCCTACAATGAGCAGTTCTTC. The chain is built from TRBV7-9 and TRBJ2-1; no definite D call. The CDR3 is 15 residues long. V was clipped by 4 bases and J by 0 bases, with 10 bases between them. Germline V lookup: CDR1 SEHNR, CDR2 FQNEAQ (reference sequence).

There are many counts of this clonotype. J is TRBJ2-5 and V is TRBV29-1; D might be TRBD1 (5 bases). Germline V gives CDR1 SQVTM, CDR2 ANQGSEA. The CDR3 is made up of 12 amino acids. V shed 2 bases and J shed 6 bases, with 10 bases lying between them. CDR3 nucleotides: TGCAGCGTTGAACAGGGTTCGAAGACCCAGTACTTC. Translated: CSVEQGSKTQYF. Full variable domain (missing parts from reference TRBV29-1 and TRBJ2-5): SAVISQKPSRDICQRGTSLTIQCQVDSQVTMMFWYRQQPGQSLTLIATANQGSEATYESGFVIDKFPISRPNLTFSTLTVSNMSPEDSSIYLCSVEQGSKTQYFGPGTRLLVL.

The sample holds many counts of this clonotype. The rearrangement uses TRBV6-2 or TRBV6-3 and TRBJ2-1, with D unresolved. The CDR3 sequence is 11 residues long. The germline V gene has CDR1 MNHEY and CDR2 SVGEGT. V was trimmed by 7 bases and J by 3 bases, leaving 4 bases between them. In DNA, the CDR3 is TGTGCCAGCACAGACTACAATGAGCAGTTCTTC. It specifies CASTDYNEQFF.

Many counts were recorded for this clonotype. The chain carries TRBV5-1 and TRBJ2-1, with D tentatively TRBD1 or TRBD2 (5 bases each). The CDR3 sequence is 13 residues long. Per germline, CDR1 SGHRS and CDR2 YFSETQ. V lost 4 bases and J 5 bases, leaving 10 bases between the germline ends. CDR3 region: CASSPGPNNEQFF. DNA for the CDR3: TGCGCCAGCAGCCCGGGACCTAACAATGAGCAGTTCTTC. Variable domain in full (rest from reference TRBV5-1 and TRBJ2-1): KAGVTQTPRYLIKTRGQQVTLSCSPISGHRSVSWYQQTPGQGLQFLFEYFSETQRNKGNFPGRFSGRQFSNSRSEMNVSTLELGDSALYLCASSPGPNNEQFFGPGTRLTVL.

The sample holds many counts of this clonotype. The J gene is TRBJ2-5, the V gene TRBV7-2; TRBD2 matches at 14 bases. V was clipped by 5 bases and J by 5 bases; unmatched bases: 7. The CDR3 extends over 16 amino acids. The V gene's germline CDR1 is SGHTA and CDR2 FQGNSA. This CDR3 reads CASSPRLAGGLETQYF. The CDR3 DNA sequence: TGTGCCAGCAGCCCGAGACTAGCGGGGGGGTTGGAGACCCAGTACTTC.

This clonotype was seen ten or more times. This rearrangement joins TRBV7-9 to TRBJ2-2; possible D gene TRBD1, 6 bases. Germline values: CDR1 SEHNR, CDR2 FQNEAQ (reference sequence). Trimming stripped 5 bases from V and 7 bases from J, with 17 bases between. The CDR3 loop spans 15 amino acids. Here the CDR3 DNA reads TGTGCCAGCAGCCCCGGGACACCATGGGACGGGGAGCTGTTTTTT. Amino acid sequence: CASSPGTPWDGELFF.

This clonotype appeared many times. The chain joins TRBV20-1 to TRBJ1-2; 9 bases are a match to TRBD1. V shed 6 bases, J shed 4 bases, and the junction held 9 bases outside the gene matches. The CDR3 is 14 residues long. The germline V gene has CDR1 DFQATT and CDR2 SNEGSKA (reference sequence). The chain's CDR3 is CSAPGTGRSYGYTF. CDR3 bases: TGCAGTGCGCCCGGGACAGGGAGAAGCTATGGCTACACCTTC.

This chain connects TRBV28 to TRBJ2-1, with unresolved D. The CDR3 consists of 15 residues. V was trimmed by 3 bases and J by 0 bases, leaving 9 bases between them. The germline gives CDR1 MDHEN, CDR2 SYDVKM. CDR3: CASSLAHSSYNEQFF. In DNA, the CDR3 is TGTGCCAGCAGTTTGGCCCATAGCTCCTACAATGAGCAGTTCTTC.

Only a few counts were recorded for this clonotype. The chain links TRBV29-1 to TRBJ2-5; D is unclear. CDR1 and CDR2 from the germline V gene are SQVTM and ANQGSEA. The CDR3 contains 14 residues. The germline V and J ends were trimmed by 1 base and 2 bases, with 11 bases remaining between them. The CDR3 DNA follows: TGCAGCGTTGAAGTGAGCTGGTATCAAGAGACCCAGTACTTC. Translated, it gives CSVEVSWYQETQYF.

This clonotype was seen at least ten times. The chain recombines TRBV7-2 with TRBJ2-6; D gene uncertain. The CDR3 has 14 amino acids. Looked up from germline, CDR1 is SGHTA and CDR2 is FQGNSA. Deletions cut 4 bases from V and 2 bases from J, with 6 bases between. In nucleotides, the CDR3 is TGTGCCAGCAGCTCGAATACTGGGGCCAACGTCCTGACTTTC. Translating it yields CASSSNTGANVLTF.

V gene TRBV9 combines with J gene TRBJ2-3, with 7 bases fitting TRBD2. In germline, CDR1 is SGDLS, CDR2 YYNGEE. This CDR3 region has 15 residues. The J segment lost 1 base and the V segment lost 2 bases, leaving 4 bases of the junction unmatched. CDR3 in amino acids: CASSVWAGGTDTQYF. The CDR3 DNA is TGTGCCAGCAGCGTTTGGGCGGGGGGCACAGATACGCAGTATTTT.

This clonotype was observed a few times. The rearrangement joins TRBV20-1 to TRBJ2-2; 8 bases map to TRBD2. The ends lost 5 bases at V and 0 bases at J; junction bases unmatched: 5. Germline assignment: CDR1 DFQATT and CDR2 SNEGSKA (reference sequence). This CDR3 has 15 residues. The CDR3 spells CSAGTGGANTGELFF. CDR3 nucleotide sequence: TGCAGTGCTGGTACCGGGGGGGCGAACACCGGGGAGCTGTTTTTT.

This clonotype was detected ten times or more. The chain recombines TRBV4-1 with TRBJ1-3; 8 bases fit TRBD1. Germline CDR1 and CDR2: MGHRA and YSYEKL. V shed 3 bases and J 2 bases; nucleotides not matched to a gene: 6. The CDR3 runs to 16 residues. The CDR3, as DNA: TGCGCCAGCAGCCATTCCGACAGGGGAGCTGGAAACACCATATATTTT. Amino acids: CASSHSDRGAGNTIYF.